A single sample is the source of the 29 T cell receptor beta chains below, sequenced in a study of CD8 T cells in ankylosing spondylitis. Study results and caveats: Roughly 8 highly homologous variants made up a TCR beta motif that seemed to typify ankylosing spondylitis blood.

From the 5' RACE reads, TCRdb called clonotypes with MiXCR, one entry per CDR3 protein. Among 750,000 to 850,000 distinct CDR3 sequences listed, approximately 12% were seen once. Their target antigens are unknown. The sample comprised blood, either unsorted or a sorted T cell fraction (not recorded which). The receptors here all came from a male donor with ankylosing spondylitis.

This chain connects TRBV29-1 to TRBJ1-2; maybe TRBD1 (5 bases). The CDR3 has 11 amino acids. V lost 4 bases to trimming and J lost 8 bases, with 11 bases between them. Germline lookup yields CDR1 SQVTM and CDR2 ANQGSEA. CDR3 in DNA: TGCAGCGTTGGAGACAGAGGCGGCTACACCTTC. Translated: CSVGDRGGYTF.

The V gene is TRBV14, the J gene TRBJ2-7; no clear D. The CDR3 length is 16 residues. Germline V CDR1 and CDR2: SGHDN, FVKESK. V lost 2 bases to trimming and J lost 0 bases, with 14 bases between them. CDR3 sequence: CASSQRLGYSSYEQYF. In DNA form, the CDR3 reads TGTGCCAGCAGCCAAAGACTTGGGTATAGCTCCTACGAGCAGTACTTC.

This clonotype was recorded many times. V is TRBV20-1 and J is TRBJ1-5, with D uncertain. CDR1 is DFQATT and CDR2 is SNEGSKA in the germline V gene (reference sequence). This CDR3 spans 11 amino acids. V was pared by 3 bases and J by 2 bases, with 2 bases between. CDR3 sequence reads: CSASGNQPQHF. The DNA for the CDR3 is TGCAGTGCTAGCGGCAATCAGCCCCAGCATTTT.

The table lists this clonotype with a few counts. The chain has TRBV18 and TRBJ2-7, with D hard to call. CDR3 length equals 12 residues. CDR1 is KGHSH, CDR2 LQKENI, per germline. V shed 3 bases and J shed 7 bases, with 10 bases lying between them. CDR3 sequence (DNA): TGTGCCAGCTCACCGACCCGCGAGGAGCAGTACTTC. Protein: CASSPTREEQYF.

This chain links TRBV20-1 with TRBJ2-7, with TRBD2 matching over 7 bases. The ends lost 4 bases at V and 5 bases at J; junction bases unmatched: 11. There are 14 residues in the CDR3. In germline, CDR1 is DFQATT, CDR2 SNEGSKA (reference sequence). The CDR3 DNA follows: TGCAGTGCTATTAAACTAGCGCGGTTTAACGAGCAGTACTTC. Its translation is CSAIKLARFNEQYF.

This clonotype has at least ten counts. CDR3 in amino acids: CASSQWGEQFF. The CDR3 DNA reads TGTGCCAGCAGCCAATGGGGTGAGCAGTTCTTC. This chain joins TRBV4-2 and TRBJ2-1; D ambiguous. Trimming removed 2 bases at V and 9 bases at J, with 5 bases between. This CDR3 comprises 11 residues. Germline V CDR1 and CDR2: LGHNA, YNFKEQ.

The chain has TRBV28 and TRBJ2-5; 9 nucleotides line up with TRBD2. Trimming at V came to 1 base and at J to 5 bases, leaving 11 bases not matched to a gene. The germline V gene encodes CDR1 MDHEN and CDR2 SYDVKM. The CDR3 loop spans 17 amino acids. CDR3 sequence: CASSLSTSGLWGETQYF. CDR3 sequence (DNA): TGTGCCAGCAGTTTATCCACTAGCGGGCTATGGGGGGAGACCCAGTACTTC. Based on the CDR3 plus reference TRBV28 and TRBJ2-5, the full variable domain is DVKVTQSSRYLVKRTGEKVFLECVQDMDHENMFWYRQDPGLGLRLIYFSYDVKMKEKGDIPEGYSVSREKKERFSLILESASTNQTSMYLCASSLSTSGLWGETQYFGPGTRLLVL.

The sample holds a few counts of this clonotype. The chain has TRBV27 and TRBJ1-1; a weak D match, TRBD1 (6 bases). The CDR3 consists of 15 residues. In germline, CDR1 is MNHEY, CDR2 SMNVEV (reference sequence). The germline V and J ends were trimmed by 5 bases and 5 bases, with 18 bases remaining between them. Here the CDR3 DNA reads TGTGCCAGCAGTGCATATGACAGGCGGGAGACTGAAGCTTTCTTT. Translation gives CASSAYDRRETEAFF.

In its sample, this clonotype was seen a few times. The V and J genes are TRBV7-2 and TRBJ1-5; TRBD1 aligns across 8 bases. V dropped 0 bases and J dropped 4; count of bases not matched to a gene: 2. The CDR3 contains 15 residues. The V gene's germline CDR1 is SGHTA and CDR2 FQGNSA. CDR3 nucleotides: TGTGCCAGCAGCTTAGCGACAGGGGTTAATCAGCCCCAGCATTTT. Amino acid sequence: CASSLATGVNQPQHF.

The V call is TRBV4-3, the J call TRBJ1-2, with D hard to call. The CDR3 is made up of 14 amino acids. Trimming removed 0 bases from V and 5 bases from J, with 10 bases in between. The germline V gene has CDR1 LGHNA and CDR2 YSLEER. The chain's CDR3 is CASSQDTAGYGYTF. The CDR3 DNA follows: TGCGCCAGCAGCCAAGATACGGCAGGATATGGCTACACCTTC.

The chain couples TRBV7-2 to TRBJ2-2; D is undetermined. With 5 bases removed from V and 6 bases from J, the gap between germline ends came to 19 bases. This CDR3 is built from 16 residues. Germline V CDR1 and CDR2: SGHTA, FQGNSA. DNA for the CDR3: TGTGCCAGCAGCCCCTTCCCTAGGGTGGGCGCCGGGGAGCTGTTTTTT. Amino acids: CASSPFPRVGAGELFF. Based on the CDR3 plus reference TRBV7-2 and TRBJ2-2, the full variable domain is GAGVSQSPSNKVTEKGKDVELRCDPISGHTALYWYRQSLGQGLEFLIYFQGNSAPDKSGLPSDRFSAERTGGSVSTLTIQRTQQEDSAVYLCASSPFPRVGAGELFFGEGSRLTVL.

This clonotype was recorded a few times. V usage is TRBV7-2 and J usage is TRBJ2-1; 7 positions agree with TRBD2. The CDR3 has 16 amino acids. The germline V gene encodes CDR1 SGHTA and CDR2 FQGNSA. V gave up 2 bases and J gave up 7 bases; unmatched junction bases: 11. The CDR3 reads CASSLYWEGRGNEQFF. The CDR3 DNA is TGTGCCAGCAGCTTATACTGGGAGGGCCGTGGGAATGAGCAGTTCTTC.

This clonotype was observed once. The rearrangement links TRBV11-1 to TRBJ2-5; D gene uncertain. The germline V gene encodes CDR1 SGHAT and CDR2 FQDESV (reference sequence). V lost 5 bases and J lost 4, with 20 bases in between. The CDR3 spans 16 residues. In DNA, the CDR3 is TGTGCCAGCAGCCAAGGCACCGAGTGGTCTCGAGAGACCCAGTACTTC. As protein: CASSQGTEWSRETQYF.

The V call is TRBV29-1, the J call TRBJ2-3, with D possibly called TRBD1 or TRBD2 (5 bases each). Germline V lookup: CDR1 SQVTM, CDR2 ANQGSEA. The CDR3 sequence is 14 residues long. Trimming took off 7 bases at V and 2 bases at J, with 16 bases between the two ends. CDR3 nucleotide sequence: TGCAGCGCTGGACCGGGACCCCACACAGATACGCAGTATTTT. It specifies CSAGPGPHTDTQYF.

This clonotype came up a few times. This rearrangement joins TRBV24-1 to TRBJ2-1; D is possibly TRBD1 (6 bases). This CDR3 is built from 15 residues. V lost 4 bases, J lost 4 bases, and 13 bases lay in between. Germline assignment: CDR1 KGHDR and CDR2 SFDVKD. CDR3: CATSDQRTVYNEQFF. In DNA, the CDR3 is TGTGCCACCAGTGACCAACGGACAGTATACAATGAGCAGTTCTTC.

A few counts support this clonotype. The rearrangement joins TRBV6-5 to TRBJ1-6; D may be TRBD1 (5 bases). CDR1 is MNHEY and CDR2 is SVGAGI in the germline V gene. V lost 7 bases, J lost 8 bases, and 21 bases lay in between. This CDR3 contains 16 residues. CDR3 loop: CASNLGPGRDDSPLHF. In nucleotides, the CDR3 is TGTGCCAGCAATTTGGGGCCGGGACGCGATGATTCACCCCTCCACTTT.

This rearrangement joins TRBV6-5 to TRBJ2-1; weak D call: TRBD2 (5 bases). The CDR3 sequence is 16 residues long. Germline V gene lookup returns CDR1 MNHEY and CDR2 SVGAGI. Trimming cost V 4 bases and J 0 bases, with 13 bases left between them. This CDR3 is CASSSLAGRSYNEQFF. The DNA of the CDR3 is TGTGCCAGCAGTTCTCTGGCGGGTCGCTCCTACAATGAGCAGTTCTTC.

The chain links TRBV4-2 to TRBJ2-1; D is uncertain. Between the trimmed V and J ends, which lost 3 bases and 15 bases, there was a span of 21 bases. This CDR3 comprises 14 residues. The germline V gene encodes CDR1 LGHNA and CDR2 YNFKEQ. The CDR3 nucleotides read TGTGCCAGCAGCCATGATGGTGTTGGGGTTCCTACGTTCTTC. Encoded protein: CASSHDGVGVPTFF.

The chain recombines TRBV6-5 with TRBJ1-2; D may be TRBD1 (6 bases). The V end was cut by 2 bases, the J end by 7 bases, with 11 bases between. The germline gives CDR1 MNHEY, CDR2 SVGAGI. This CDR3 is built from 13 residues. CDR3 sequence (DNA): TGTGCCAGCAGTTACACAGGGTTGGTTGGCTACACCTTC. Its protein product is CASSYTGLVGYTF.

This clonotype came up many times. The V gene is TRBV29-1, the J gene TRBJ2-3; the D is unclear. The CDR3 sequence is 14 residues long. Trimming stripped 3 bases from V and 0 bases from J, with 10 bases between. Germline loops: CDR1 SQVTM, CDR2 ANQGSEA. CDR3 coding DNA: TGCAGCGTTGAGTTAGGACCTAGCACAGATACGCAGTATTTT. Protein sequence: CSVELGPSTDTQYF.

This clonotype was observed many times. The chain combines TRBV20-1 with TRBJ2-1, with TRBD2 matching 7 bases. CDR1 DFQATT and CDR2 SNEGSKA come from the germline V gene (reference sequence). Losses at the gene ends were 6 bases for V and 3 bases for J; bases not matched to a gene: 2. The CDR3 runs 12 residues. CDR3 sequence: CSARDYYNEQFF. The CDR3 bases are TGCAGTGCGCGGGACTACTACAATGAGCAGTTCTTC.

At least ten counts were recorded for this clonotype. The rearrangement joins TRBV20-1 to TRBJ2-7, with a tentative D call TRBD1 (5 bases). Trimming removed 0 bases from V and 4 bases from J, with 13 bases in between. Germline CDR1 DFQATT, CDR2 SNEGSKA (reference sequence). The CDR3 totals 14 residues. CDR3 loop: CSARDSRVLYEQYF. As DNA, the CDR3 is TGCAGTGCTAGAGATAGCAGGGTTCTTTACGAGCAGTACTTC.

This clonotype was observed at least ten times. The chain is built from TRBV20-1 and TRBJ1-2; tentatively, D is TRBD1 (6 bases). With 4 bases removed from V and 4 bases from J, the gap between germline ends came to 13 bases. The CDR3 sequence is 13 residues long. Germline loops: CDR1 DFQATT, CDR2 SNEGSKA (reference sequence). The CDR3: CSATAGAGYGYTF. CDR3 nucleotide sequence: TGCAGTGCTACGGCAGGGGCTGGCTATGGCTACACCTTC.

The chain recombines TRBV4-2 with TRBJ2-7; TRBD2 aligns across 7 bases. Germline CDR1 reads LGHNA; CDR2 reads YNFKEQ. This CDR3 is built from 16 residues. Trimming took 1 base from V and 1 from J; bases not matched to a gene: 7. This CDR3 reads CASSQGTAGESYEQYF. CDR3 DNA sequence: TGTGCCAGCAGCCAAGGGACTGCGGGGGAGTCCTACGAGCAGTACTTC.

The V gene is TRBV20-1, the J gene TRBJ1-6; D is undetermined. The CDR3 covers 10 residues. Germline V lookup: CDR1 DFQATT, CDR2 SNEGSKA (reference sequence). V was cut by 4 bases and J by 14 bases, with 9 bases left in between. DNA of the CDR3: TGCAGTGCTAAGACAAGGGCCCTCCACTTT. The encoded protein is CSAKTRALHF.

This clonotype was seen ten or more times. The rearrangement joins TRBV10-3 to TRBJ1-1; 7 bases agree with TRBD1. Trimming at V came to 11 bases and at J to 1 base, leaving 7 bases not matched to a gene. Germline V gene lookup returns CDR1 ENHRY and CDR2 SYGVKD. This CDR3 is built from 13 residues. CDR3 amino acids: CASRGTENTEAFF. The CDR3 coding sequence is TGTGCCTCCCGGGGGACAGAGAACACTGAAGCTTTCTTT.

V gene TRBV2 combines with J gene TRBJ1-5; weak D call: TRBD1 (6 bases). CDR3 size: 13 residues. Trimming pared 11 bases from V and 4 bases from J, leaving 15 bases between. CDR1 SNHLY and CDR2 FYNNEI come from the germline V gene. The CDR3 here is CACSERGNQPQHF. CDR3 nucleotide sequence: TGTGCCTGCTCGGAGAGGGGGAATCAGCCCCAGCATTTT.

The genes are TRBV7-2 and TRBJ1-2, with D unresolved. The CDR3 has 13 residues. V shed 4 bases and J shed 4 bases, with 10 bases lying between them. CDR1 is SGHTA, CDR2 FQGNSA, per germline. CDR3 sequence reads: CASSSQRGYGYTF. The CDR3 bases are TGTGCCAGCAGCTCACAGCGGGGCTATGGCTACACCTTC.

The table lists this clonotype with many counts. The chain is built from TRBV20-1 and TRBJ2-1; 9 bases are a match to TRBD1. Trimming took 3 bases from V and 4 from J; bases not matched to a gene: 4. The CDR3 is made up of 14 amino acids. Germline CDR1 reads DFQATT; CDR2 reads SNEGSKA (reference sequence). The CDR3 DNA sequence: TGCAGTGCTAGTAGGGGGACAGGGTACAATGAGCAGTTCTTC. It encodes CSASRGTGYNEQFF.